This T cell receptor (beta chain) was observed in a study of blood T cell repertoires in COVID-19. Sequenced by immunoSEQ multiplex PCR; TCRdb stores in-frame clones only, minus some. This table has roughly 120,000 clones, 60% to 80% appearing once. This CDR3 region has 14 residues. Germline CDR1 reads SEHNR; CDR2 reads FQNEAQ (reference sequence). Trimming took 2 bases from V and 2 from J, leaving 10 bases between them. The chain has TRBV7-9 and TRBJ2-7; perhaps TRBD2 as D (6 bases). This receptor was identified in a woman aged 80 or over with active or convalescent COVID-19. Sequencing was carried out using peripheral blood. CDR3 residues: CASSLFGGTYEQYF. In DNA form, the CDR3 reads TGTGCCAGCAGCTTATTTGGCGGGACCTACGAGCAGTACTTC.